One and the same sample provided the 28 T cell receptor beta chains below, sequenced in a study of T cells after yellow fever vaccination. TCRdb processed the 5' RACE reads anew with MiXCR; each CDR3 protein has one entry. The sample lists hundreds of thousands of distinct CDR3 sequences; roughly a fifth were seen once. This specimen was PBMCs, taken 15 days after the yellow fever booster vaccination. These receptors all stem from a man aged 25-45 years who received the YFV17D yellow fever vaccine.

The V and J genes are TRBV6-2 or TRBV6-3 and TRBJ2-7; D call uncertain. The germline V gene has CDR1 MNHEY and CDR2 SVGEGT. The CDR3 is made up of 14 amino acids. V lost 8 bases, J lost 0 bases, and 14 bases lay in between. DNA of the CDR3: TGTGCCAGCGTCTTGCAGCCTACCTCCTACGAGCAGTACTTC. Residues: CASVLQPTSYEQYF.

The DNA of the CDR3 is TGCAGTGCTAGAGTAGGCTCTAGCGGATACAATGAGCAGTTCTTC. Translation: CSARVGSSGYNEQFF. J is TRBJ2-1 and V is TRBV20-1, with TRBD2 matching 7 bases. CDR3 length: 15 residues. V gave up 1 base and J gave up 4 bases; unmatched junction bases: 7. Germline CDR1 reads DFQATT; CDR2 reads SNEGSKA (reference sequence).

V usage is TRBV20-1 and J usage is TRBJ2-5, with D hard to call. The ends were cut back, 6 bases at V and 2 bases at J, with 16 bases in the middle. CDR3 length equals 14 residues. Germline assignment: CDR1 DFQATT and CDR2 SNEGSKA (reference sequence). The CDR3 loop is CSAPHHRAQETQYF. The CDR3 coding sequence is TGCAGTGCCCCCCACCACCGGGCTCAAGAGACCCAGTACTTC.

The rearrangement uses TRBV20-1 and TRBJ1-6; no definite D call. CDR3 length: 17 amino acids. CDR1 is DFQATT and CDR2 is SNEGSKA in the germline V gene (reference sequence). Trimming stripped 1 base from V and 0 bases from J, with 13 bases between. CDR3 coding DNA: TGCAGTGCTAGAGTGTTTGGCGGCAGCTCCTATAATTCACCCCTCCACTTT. It yields the protein CSARVFGGSSYNSPLHF.

The CDR3 DNA follows: TGCAGTGCTAGGGTTAGCGGGAGGGCCCGTACTTACAATGAGCAGTTCTTC. This encodes CSARVSGRARTYNEQFF. The chain carries TRBV20-1 and TRBJ2-1; 11 bases agree with TRBD2. The germline CDR1 and CDR2 sequences are DFQATT and SNEGSKA (reference sequence). The V gene end was trimmed by 3 bases and the J gene end by 4 bases; junction bases not matched to a gene: 11. The CDR3 is made up of 17 amino acids.

A few counts support this clonotype. V is TRBV7-6 and J is TRBJ1-4; 7 nucleotides align to TRBD1. This CDR3 region has 14 residues. Trimming at V came to 5 bases and at J to 7 bases, leaving 7 bases not matched to a gene. The germline gives CDR1 SGHVS, CDR2 FNYEAQ. CDR3 coding DNA: TGTGCCAGCAGCCGAGGGGGCCGCGGTGAAAAACTGTTTTTT. Translating it yields CASSRGGRGEKLFF.

This clonotype was seen only a few times. The chain links TRBV29-1 to TRBJ2-6; D might be TRBD2 (5 bases). The CDR3 consists of 15 residues. Germline lookup yields CDR1 SQVTM and CDR2 ANQGSEA. V lost 5 bases, J lost 0 bases, and 11 bases lay in between. This CDR3 is CSVRLGSSGANVLTF. The CDR3 nucleotides read TGCAGCGTTAGGCTGGGGAGCTCTGGGGCCAACGTCCTGACTTTC.

The sample holds a few counts of this clonotype. CDR3 coding DNA: TGTGCCAGCAAAGGGGGAGTCGGGGTCGGTGAGCAGTTCTTC. Amino acids: CASKGGVGVGEQFF. The gene calls are TRBV9 and TRBJ2-1; D possibly corresponds to TRBD1 (6 bases). V was clipped by 6 bases and J by 9 bases, with 19 bases between them. Germline V lookup: CDR1 SGDLS, CDR2 YYNGEE. The CDR3 totals 14 residues.

This clonotype turned up a few times. The chain carries TRBV29-1 and TRBJ2-1; TRBD1 might be the D (5 bases). This CDR3 spans 15 amino acids. V lost 0 bases to trimming and J lost 1 base, with 10 bases between them. CDR1 and CDR2 from the germline V gene are SQVTM and ANQGSEA. CDR3 sequence (DNA): TGCAGCGTTGAAGATGGGCAGGGTTCCTACAATGAGCAGTTCTTC. Its translation is CSVEDGQGSYNEQFF.

This clonotype was found a few times. The chain employs TRBV18 and TRBJ2-5, with D possibly called TRBD1 or TRBD2 (5 bases each). The V gene lost 2 bases and the J gene lost 2 bases, with 12 bases spanning the gap. CDR3 length: 15 residues. Germline V gene sequence: CDR1 KGHSH, CDR2 LQKENI. The CDR3 sequence: CASSPYGTLQETQYF. CDR3 nucleotides: TGTGCCAGCTCACCATACGGGACCTTACAAGAGACCCAGTACTTC.

This chain links TRBV5-1 with TRBJ2-7; 8 bases are a match to TRBD1. The trim removed 0 bases at V and 0 bases at J, leaving 5 bases unmatched. This CDR3 has 16 residues. Germline CDR1 and CDR2: SGHRS and YFSETQ. CDR3 loop: CASSLGGQGSSYEQYF. In nucleotides, the CDR3 is TGCGCCAGCAGCTTGGGTGGACAGGGTAGCTCCTACGAGCAGTACTTC.

This clonotype appeared a few times. The chain joins TRBV12-3 or TRBV12-4 to TRBJ2-4, with 8 bases that match TRBD1. J was trimmed by 4 bases and V by 5 bases; bases with no gene match: 7. The CDR3 loop spans 15 amino acids. CDR3 coding DNA: TGTGCCAGCAGTCCACGTGACAGGGGAAAAAACATTCAGTACTTC. This encodes CASSPRDRGKNIQYF.

This clonotype was observed a handful of times. V and J are TRBV21-1 and TRBJ2-1; the table names TRBD2, a call not compared with the DNA. TRBV21-1 is a listed pseudogene. This CDR3 comprises 16 residues. CDR3 loop: CASSNPLAGPYNEQFF. The CDR3 DNA reads TGTGCCAGCAGCAATCCTTTAGCGGGACCCTACAATGAGCAGTTCTTC.

This clonotype appeared a few times. The CDR3 coding sequence is TGCAGTGCTAGGTATAGCGGGAGATCGTTGGGCGAGCAGTACTTC. Translating it yields CSARYSGRSLGEQYF. The chain combines TRBV20-1 with TRBJ2-7; 9 positions match TRBD2. This CDR3 is built from 15 residues. The J segment lost 6 bases and the V segment lost 3 bases, leaving 12 bases of the junction unmatched. CDR1 is DFQATT, CDR2 SNEGSKA, per germline (reference sequence).

The genes are TRBV7-7 and TRBJ2-1; perhaps D is TRBD1 or TRBD2 (5 bases each). Trimming shortened V by 4 bases and J by 5 bases, and 15 bases separated the two germline ends. The CDR3 contains 15 residues. Germline CDR1 is SSHAT and CDR2 is FNYEAQ (reference sequence). CDR3 DNA: TGTGCCAGCAGCTCTCGACCTCGGGGCGACAATGAGCAGTTCTTC. Its protein is CASSSRPRGDNEQFF.

This clonotype came up a few times. The genes are TRBV12-3 or TRBV12-4 and TRBJ2-5; D assignment may be TRBD1 or TRBD2 (6 bases each). The CDR3 runs 15 residues. Trimming cost V 3 bases and J 1 base, with 12 bases left between them. CDR3 in DNA: TGTGCCAGCAGTTTGAGGGGGGCGAGCCAAGAGACCCAGTACTTC. Residues: CASSLRGASQETQYF.

The CDR3 spells CASSELGQAYEQYF. CDR3 in DNA: TGTGCCAGCAGTGAACTTGGACAGGCATACGAGCAGTACTTC. This chain links TRBV25-1 with TRBJ2-7; 7 bases line up with TRBD1. Per germline, CDR1 MGHDK and CDR2 SYGVNS. V shed 2 bases and J 4 bases; nucleotides not matched to a gene: 5. CDR3 length equals 14 residues.

This clonotype came up many times. This chain connects TRBV27 to TRBJ1-2; D not resolved. The germline V and J ends were trimmed by 3 bases and 0 bases, with 5 bases remaining between them. The CDR3 runs 13 residues. Germline CDR1 MNHEY, CDR2 SMNVEV (reference sequence). The CDR3, as DNA: TGTGCCAGCAGTTTGAGAGCTAACTATGGCTACACCTTC. It translates to CASSLRANYGYTF.

The chain joins TRBV7-3 to TRBJ2-1; possibly TRBD2 for D (5 bases). Trimming removed 0 bases from V and 7 bases from J, with 7 bases in between. Germline V gene sequence: CDR1 SGHTA, CDR2 FQGTGA. The CDR3 contains 13 residues. The CDR3 region has the DNA TGTGCCAGCAGCTTAACGAGACTAAATGAGCAGTTCTTC. Amino acids: CASSLTRLNEQFF.

The V call is TRBV7-9, the J call TRBJ2-1; D remains ambiguous. Germline-derived CDR1 and CDR2 are SEHNR and FQNEAQ (reference sequence). The length of the CDR3 is 11 residues. Trimming shortened V by 5 bases and J by 8 bases, and 7 bases separated the two germline ends. The CDR3 loop is CASSIMDEQFF. The CDR3 bases are TGTGCCAGCAGCATCATGGATGAGCAGTTCTTC.

The chain links TRBV12-3 or TRBV12-4 to TRBJ1-5; possible D gene TRBD1, 6 bases. The V end lost 3 bases, the J end lost 2 bases, and 14 bases lay between the germline ends. This CDR3 has 16 amino acids. CDR3 protein: CASSLIGGKGNQPQHF. The DNA for the CDR3 is TGTGCCAGCAGTTTGATCGGGGGCAAGGGCAATCAGCCCCAGCATTTT.

The rearrangement joins TRBV20-1 to TRBJ2-7; D might be TRBD2 (7 bases). V was pared by 5 bases and J by 2 bases, with 22 bases between. The CDR3 runs 16 residues. Germline V gene data show CDR1 as DFQATT and CDR2 as SNEGSKA (reference sequence). The CDR3 loop is CSAPVPGAGAPYEQYF. CDR3 nucleotides: TGCAGTGCTCCTGTCCCGGGGGCGGGAGCCCCCTACGAGCAGTACTTC.

The chain couples TRBV9 to TRBJ2-5, with D perhaps matching TRBD1 (6 bases). V lost 0 bases and J lost 3, with 9 bases in between. Germline-derived CDR1 and CDR2 are SGDLS and YYNGEE. The CDR3 runs 14 residues. In DNA form, the CDR3 reads TGTGCCAGCAGCGTAGGAGGGGGAGAAGAGACCCAGTACTTC. Translation gives CASSVGGGEETQYF.

This clonotype was counted a few times. This rearrangement joins TRBV6-2 or TRBV6-3 to TRBJ2-5; D gene ambiguous. The ends were cut back, 7 bases at V and 2 bases at J, with 14 bases in the middle. The CDR3 is 14 residues long. Germline CDR1 is MNHEY and CDR2 is SVGEGT. CDR3 sequence: CASTSGQIQETQYF. Here the CDR3 DNA reads TGTGCCAGCACCTCCGGGCAGATACAAGAGACCCAGTACTTC.

As to this clonotype: The germline gene is not matched at one end of the junction; a read error may be the cause. The rearrangement joins TRBV27 to TRBJ2-7, with no clear D. The V gene's germline CDR1 is MNHEY and CDR2 SMNVEV (reference sequence). This CDR3 spans 14 amino acids. The CDR3 DNA reads TGCGCCAGCAGCTTCCGGACCGGTCCCTACGAGCAGTACTTC. It codes for CASSFRTGPYEQYF.

This clonotype was picked up a small number of times. This chain joins TRBV7-2 and TRBJ2-1; 10 positions agree with TRBD2. This CDR3 has 16 residues. The V and J ends lost 0 bases and 6 bases, in that order; junction bases with no gene match: 5. Germline values: CDR1 SGHTA, CDR2 FQGNSA. The CDR3 sequence is CASSLASSGSGNEQFF. In DNA, the CDR3 is TGTGCCAGCAGCTTAGCCTCTAGCGGGAGCGGCAATGAGCAGTTCTTC.

J is TRBJ2-7 and V is TRBV29-1; 10 bases map to TRBD1. This CDR3 is 13 amino acids long. CDR1 is SQVTM and CDR2 is ANQGSEA in the germline V gene. J lost 3 bases, V lost 6 bases, and 5 bases had no gene match. The CDR3 loop reads CSVPGDRGYEQYF. The CDR3, as DNA: TGCAGCGTCCCCGGGGACAGGGGCTACGAGCAGTACTTC.

This sequence joins TRBV20-1 and TRBJ1-1, with TRBD1 matching 7 bases. The CDR3 has 15 residues. Germline V gene lookup returns CDR1 DFQATT and CDR2 SNEGSKA (reference sequence). V dropped 5 bases and J dropped 1; count of bases not matched to a gene: 10. The CDR3 DNA is TGCAGTGCTCTCCCCTCGACAGGGCCGAACACTGAAGCTTTCTTT. It is translated as CSALPSTGPNTEAFF.